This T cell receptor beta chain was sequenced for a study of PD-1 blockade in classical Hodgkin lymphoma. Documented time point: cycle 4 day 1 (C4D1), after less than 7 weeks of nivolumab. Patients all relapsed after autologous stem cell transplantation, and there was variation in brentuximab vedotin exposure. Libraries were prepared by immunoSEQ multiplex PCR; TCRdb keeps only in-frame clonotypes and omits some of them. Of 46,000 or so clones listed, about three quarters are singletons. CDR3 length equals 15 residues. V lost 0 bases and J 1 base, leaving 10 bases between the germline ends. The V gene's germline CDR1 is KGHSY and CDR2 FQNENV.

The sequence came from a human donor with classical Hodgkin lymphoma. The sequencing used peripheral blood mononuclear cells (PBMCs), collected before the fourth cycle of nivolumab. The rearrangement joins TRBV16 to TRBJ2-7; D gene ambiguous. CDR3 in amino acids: CASSQSTGGSYEQYF. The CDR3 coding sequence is TGTGCCAGCAGCCAATCGACGGGCGGATCCTACGAGCAGTACTTC.